The next 8 T cell receptor beta chains were all read from a single sample in a study of cytomegalovirus exposure and HLA in healthy donors. Both 60 Vbeta primers and 13 Jbeta primers went into the PCR. The data were produced by immunoSEQ multiplex PCR, yet TCRdb's version contains in-frame clones alone and is incomplete. The table includes roughly 140,000 clones, over 60% detected once. Sequenced sample: PBMCs. The receptors derive from a man in his forties in good health and CMV-seronegative.

The CDR3 DNA is TGTGCCACCACGAACGGGCGGGGGCAGACCCAGTACTTC. It codes for CATTNGRGQTQYF. The V and J genes are TRBV2 and TRBJ2-5, with D maybe TRBD2 (7 bases). Deletions cut 10 bases from V and 6 bases from J, with 18 bases between. Looked up from germline, CDR1 is SNHLY and CDR2 is FYNNEI. The CDR3 is 13 amino acids.

The chain uses TRBV6-1 and TRBJ2-5, with D perhaps matching TRBD1 (6 bases). The J call is in doubt because the DNA end fits TRBJ2-7 better. CDR1 MNHNS and CDR2 SASEGT come from the germline V gene. The CDR3 contains 15 residues. Written as DNA, the CDR3 is TGTGCCAGCAGTGAATTTTCGGACAGCTCCTACGAGCAGTACTTC. The encoded protein is CASSEFSDSSYEQYF.

The chain has TRBV27 and TRBJ1-4, with D tentatively TRBD1 (5 bases). Trimming cost V 5 bases and J 3 bases, with 13 bases left between them. The CDR3 length is 15 residues. Germline-derived CDR1 and CDR2 are MNHEY and SMNVEV (reference sequence). The DNA of the CDR3 is TGTGCCAGCAGTCGACAGTTAGGATCTAATGAAAAACTGTTTTTT. It specifies CASSRQLGSNEKLFF. The full variable domain, completed using reference TRBV27 and TRBJ1-4, is EAQVTQNPRYLITVTGKKLTVTCSQNMNHEYMSWYRQDPGLGLRQIYYSMNVEVTDKGDVPEGYKVSRKEKRNFPLILESPSPNQTSLYFCASSRQLGSNEKLFFGSGTQLSVL.

The CDR3 here is CAWSGQGGQYF. Written as DNA, the CDR3 is TGTGCCTGGAGTGGACAGGGGGGGCAGTACTTC. The gene calls are TRBV30 and TRBJ2-7, with 9 bases lining up with TRBD1. The V gene end was trimmed by 1 base and the J gene end by 9 bases; junction bases not matched to a gene: 1. Germline-derived CDR1 and CDR2 are GTSNPN and SVGIG (reference sequence). This CDR3 region has 11 residues.

The rearrangement links TRBV29-1 to TRBJ2-1; 8 bases fit TRBD1. Germline loops: CDR1 SQVTM, CDR2 ANQGSEA. The CDR3 covers 12 residues. CDR3 loop: CRGDRTNNEQFF. CDR3 nucleotides: TGCAGAGGGGACAGGACAAACAATGAGCAGTTCTTC.

The CDR3 DNA is TGTGCCAGCAGCTTACCCAGCGGGAGTGGAGAGACCCAGTACTTC. Its protein product is CASSLPSGSGETQYF. The chain links TRBV11-2 to TRBJ2-5, with 8 bases lining up with TRBD2. Germline-derived CDR1 and CDR2 are SGHAT and FQNNGV. The CDR3 runs to 15 residues. Trimming took 2 bases from V and 4 from J; bases not matched to a gene: 6.

The chain carries TRBV5-6 and TRBJ2-1; 11 bases align to TRBD2. Unmatched junction bases numbered 6, after V lost 0 bases and J lost 4 bases. Germline V gives CDR1 SGHDT, CDR2 YYEEEE. This CDR3 has 17 residues. CDR3 DNA sequence: TGTGCCAGCAGCTTGGCCCGACTAGCGGGAAGATACAATGAGCAGTTCTTC. Its protein is CASSLARLAGRYNEQFF.

The CDR3 is CASSQDGASGNPYNEQFF. The CDR3 DNA reads TGCGCCAGCAGCCAAGATGGGGCTAGCGGGAACCCCTACAATGAGCAGTTCTTC. The chain joins TRBV4-3 to TRBJ2-1; 9 nucleotides agree with TRBD2. The V segment lost 0 bases and the J segment 2 bases; nucleotides outside the gene matches: 8. This CDR3 has 18 residues. The germline CDR1 and CDR2 sequences are LGHNA and YSLEER.